This TCR beta chain was sequenced in a study of blood T cell repertoires in COVID-19. Study overall: Sources were T cells, B-cell-depleted T cells, or PBMCs; the material itself was cDNA or gDNA.

Germline CDR1 GTSNPN, CDR2 SVGIG (reference sequence). CDR3 size: 14 residues. With V trimmed by 0 bases and J by 8 bases, 6 bases remained unmatched. Assay used: immunoSEQ multiplex PCR; TCRdb lists only in-frame clones, some missing. The repertoire has about 100,000 clones, around 89% of them found once; the top ten carry 32%. V and J are TRBV30 and TRBJ1-2; the match to TRBD1 covers 10 bases. Input material: peripheral blood. This clonotype was sampled from a woman older than 75 with acute or convalescent COVID-19. CDR3 sequence: CAWSVRQGAMGYTF. The DNA for the CDR3 is TGTGCCTGGAGTGTACGACAGGGGGCAATGGGCTACACCTTC. The full variable domain, completed using reference TRBV30 and TRBJ1-2, is SQTIHQWPATLVQPVGSPLSLECTVEGTSNPNLYWYRQAAGRGLQLLFYSVGIGQISSEVPQNLSASRPQDRQFILSSKKLLLSDSGFYLCAWSVRQGAMGYTFGSGTRLTVV.